A selection of T cell receptor beta chains follows, all from one sample in a study of T cells in Graves' hyperthyroidism and ophthalmopathy. MiXCR, applied by TCRdb to the multiplex PCR reads, yields one record per CDR3 protein. The sample lists 360,000 or so distinct CDR3 sequences; over 15% were seen once. Sequencing was carried out using blood. The receptors come from a woman aged 40 to 55 with Graves' ophthalmopathy. Each CDR3 is given with its conserved first and last residue. D genes are given only for firm matches. The listing skips clone size in some rows; elsewhere it reads once, few, many or a size class.

CDR3: CASSLEVLGTPRYEQYF; DNA: TGTGCCAGCAGCTTAGAGGTCCTAGGGACCCCTCGCTACGAGCAGTACTTC; J: TRBJ2-7; V: TRBV11-1; D: .; size: many
CDR3: CASSQRGDETYEQYF; DNA: TGTGCCAGCAGTCAACGAGGGGACGAGACCTACGAGCAGTACTTC; J: TRBJ2-7; V: TRBV12-3/TRBV12-4; D: .; size: .
CDR3: CASSWDRAKNIQYF; DNA: TGTGCCAGCAGCTGGGACAGGGCCAAAAACATTCAGTACTTC; J: TRBJ2-4; V: TRBV7-9; D: TRBD1; size: many
CDR3: CASSGTGGDEAFF; DNA: TGTGCCAGCAGCGGGACAGGGGGCGATGAAGCTTTCTTT; J: TRBJ1-1; V: TRBV12-3/TRBV12-4; D: TRBD1; size: many
CDR3: CASSLVHQNTEAFF; DNA: TGTGCCAGCAGCTTGGTTCACCAGAACACTGAAGCTTTCTTT; J: TRBJ1-1; V: TRBV5-4; D: .; size: .
CDR3: CASSLGWDGIAEQYF; DNA: TGTGCCAGCAGCTTAGGATGGGACGGAATTGCCGAGCAGTACTTC; J: TRBJ2-7; V: TRBV7-8; D: .; size: many
CDR3: CATGRTGMGTGELFF; DNA: TGTGCCACCGGGCGGACAGGGATGGGCACCGGGGAGCTGTTTTTT; J: TRBJ2-2; V: TRBV24-1; D: TRBD1; size: many
CDR3: CASSQVPTSQETQYF; DNA: TGCGCCAGCAGCCAAGTTCCGACTAGCCAAGAGACCCAGTACTTC; J: TRBJ2-5; V: TRBV4-1; D: .; size: many
CDR3: CSASARLYEQYF; DNA: TGCAGTGCTAGTGCCAGGCTCTACGAGCAGTACTTC; J: TRBJ2-7; V: TRBV20-1; D: .; size: many
CDR3: CASSPRTRNTEAFF; DNA: TGTGCCAGCAGTCCCCGGACAAGGAACACTGAAGCTTTCTTT; J: TRBJ1-1; V: TRBV28; D: .; size: many
CDR3: CASSDRSALTGELFF; DNA: TGTGCCAGCAGTGATCGATCTGCACTCACCGGGGAGCTGTTTTTT; J: TRBJ2-2; V: TRBV2; D: .; size: .
CDR3: CASSPESLGNSPLHF; DNA: TGTGCCAGCTCACCAGAGAGTCTGGGTAATTCACCCCTCCACTTT; J: TRBJ1-6; V: TRBV18; D: .; size: many
CDR3: CATSRTRGLAAGGTQYF; DNA: TGTGCCACCAGCAGAACAAGGGGACTAGCGGCCGGGGGGACCCAGTACTTC; J: TRBJ2-5; V: TRBV15; D: TRBD2; size: many
CDR3: CASSRRLAGGPAEEQYF; DNA: TGTGCCAGCAGCCGCCGACTAGCGGGAGGGCCGGCGGAGGAGCAGTACTTC; J: TRBJ2-7; V: TRBV27; D: TRBD2; size: .
CDR3: CSAEGVAGVSNEQYF; DNA: TGCAGTGCTGAGGGGGTAGCGGGAGTCTCGAACGAGCAGTACTTC; J: TRBJ2-7; V: TRBV20-1; D: TRBD2; size: .
CDR3: CASSLEPGGDGYTF; DNA: TGCGCCAGCAGCTTGGAGCCAGGGGGCGATGGCTACACCTTC; J: TRBJ1-2; V: TRBV5-1; D: TRBD1; size: .
CDR3: CATRRTGTGFVPTTGELFF; DNA: TGTGCCACCAGGAGAACCGGGACAGGGTTTGTTCCGACCACCGGGGAGCTGTTTTTT; J: TRBJ2-2; V: TRBV24-1; D: TRBD1; size: .
CDR3: CASSPIRPRQGVGTEAFF; DNA: TGCGCCAGCAGCCCGATCCGACCCAGACAGGGCGTAGGCACTGAAGCTTTCTTT; J: TRBJ1-1; V: TRBV4-1; D: TRBD1; size: .
CDR3: CASSSGTHTYEQYF; DNA: TGTGCCAGCAGCTCCGGGACACACACCTACGAGCAGTACTTC; J: TRBJ2-7; V: TRBV7-9; D: .; size: .
CDR3: CASSLDGGHQPQHF; DNA: TGTGCCAGCAGCTTAGACGGGGGTCATCAGCCCCAGCATTTT; J: TRBJ1-5; V: TRBV11-2; D: .; size: many
CDR3: CASSLVGGRSYEQYF; DNA: TGTGCCAGCAGCTTAGTGGGCGGGAGGAGCTACGAGCAGTACTTC; J: TRBJ2-7; V: TRBV7-2; D: TRBD2; size: many
CDR3: CASSRPGDTEAFF; DNA: TGTGCCAGCAGCCGCCCCGGGGACACTGAAGCTTTCTTT; J: TRBJ1-1; V: TRBV6-1; D: .; size: many
CDR3: CASTETGIVYEQYF; DNA: TGTGCCAGCACCGAGACAGGGATCGTCTACGAGCAGTACTTC; J: TRBJ2-7; V: TRBV28; D: TRBD1; size: few
CDR3: CASSDRGVEQYF; DNA: TGTGCCAGCAGTGATAGGGGGGTTGAGCAGTACTTC; J: TRBJ2-7; V: TRBV2; D: .; size: many
CDR3: CASSHLGVYEQYF; DNA: TGTGCCAGCAGCCACCTAGGGGTCTACGAGCAGTACTTC; J: TRBJ2-7; V: TRBV14; D: .; size: many
CDR3: CSASPGLAGSEQYF; DNA: TGCAGTGCTTCGCCGGGACTAGCGGGATCCGAGCAGTACTTC; J: TRBJ2-7; V: TRBV20-1; D: TRBD2; size: many
CDR3: CASSPRTGYNEQFF; DNA: TGTGCCAGCAGCCCCCGGACAGGCTACAATGAGCAGTTCTTC; J: TRBJ2-1; V: TRBV11-2; D: TRBD1; size: .
CDR3: CASSLALNEQFF; DNA: TGTGCCAGCAGCTTAGCGCTAAATGAGCAGTTCTTC; J: TRBJ2-1; V: TRBV7-9; D: .; size: many
CDR3: CASSEAGTGYEQYF; DNA: TGTGCCAGCAGTGAAGCCGGGACAGGTTACGAGCAGTACTTC; J: TRBJ2-7; V: TRBV6-1; D: TRBD1; size: .
CDR3: CASGVVDGTDTQYF; DNA: TGTGCCAGCGGTGTGGTGGACGGCACAGATACGCAGTATTTT; J: TRBJ2-3; V: TRBV6-1; D: .; size: many
CDR3: CSAMGWGETGELFF; DNA: TGCAGTGCTATGGGGTGGGGGGAGACCGGGGAGCTGTTTTTT; J: TRBJ2-2; V: TRBV20-1; D: .; size: few
CDR3: CASSATGKYEQYF; DNA: TGTGCCAGCAGTGCGACAGGGAAATACGAGCAGTACTTC; J: TRBJ2-7; V: TRBV28; D: TRBD1; size: many
CDR3: CASSTSLVTLGEQYF; DNA: TGTGCCAGCAGTACGAGCCTAGTAACCTTAGGAGAGCAGTACTTC; J: TRBJ2-7; V: TRBV6-2/TRBV6-3; D: .; size: .
CDR3: CASTKLAGETYEQYF; DNA: TGTGCCAGCACAAAACTAGCGGGAGAGACCTACGAGCAGTACTTC; J: TRBJ2-7; V: TRBV6-1; D: TRBD2; size: many
CDR3: CAISDPLDGFYGYTF; DNA: TGTGCCATCAGTGACCCCCTCGACGGATTCTATGGCTACACCTTC; J: TRBJ1-2; V: TRBV10-3; D: .; size: many
CDR3: CATSVKQWDEQYF; DNA: TGTGCCACCTCCGTGAAACAATGGGACGAGCAGTACTTC; J: TRBJ2-7; V: TRBV24-1; D: .; size: .
CDR3: CASSLTGLGNQPQHF; DNA: TGTGCCAGCAGTTTAACCGGGCTGGGCAATCAGCCCCAGCATTTT; J: TRBJ1-5; V: TRBV12-3/TRBV12-4; D: .; size: many
CDR3: CAISTHYLAGGEETQYF; DNA: TGTGCCATCAGTACCCACTACTTAGCGGGAGGAGAAGAGACCCAGTACTTC; J: TRBJ2-5; V: TRBV10-3; D: TRBD2; size: many
CDR3: CASRTGTGLDNYEQYF; DNA: TGTGCCAGCAGAACCGGGACAGGGCTCGACAACTACGAGCAGTACTTC; J: TRBJ2-7; V: TRBV6-2/TRBV6-3; D: TRBD1; size: .
CDR3: CATKKGGGYEQYF; DNA: TGTGCCACTAAAAAAGGGGGGGGCTACGAGCAGTACTTC; J: TRBJ2-7; V: TRBV15; D: .; size: many
CDR3: CSARGQAKNIQYF; DNA: TGCAGTGCTAGAGGTCAGGCCAAAAACATTCAGTACTTC; J: TRBJ2-4; V: TRBV20-1; D: .; size: many
CDR3: CSARDRAWLGGHQETQYF; DNA: TGCAGTGCTAGAGATAGGGCGTGGCTAGGAGGACACCAAGAGACCCAGTACTTC; J: TRBJ2-5; V: TRBV20-1; D: .; size: many
CDR3: CASSLVGGQPGELFF; DNA: TGTGCCAGCAGCTTGGTTGGGGGCCAGCCCGGGGAGCTGTTTTTT; J: TRBJ2-2; V: TRBV5-4; D: .; size: few
CDR3: CASSSGTGLYEQYF; DNA: TGTGCCAGCAGTTCCGGGACAGGCCTTTACGAGCAGTACTTC; J: TRBJ2-7; V: TRBV2; D: TRBD1; size: many
CDR3: CASSKYRDTVIHYGYNF; DNA: TGTGCCAGCAGTAAATACCGGGACACGGTTATACACTATGGCTACAACTTC; J: TRBJ1-2; V: TRBV28; D: .; size: .
CDR3: CSAPEDTGELFF; DNA: TGCAGTGCCCCCGAAGACACCGGGGAGCTGTTTTTT; J: TRBJ2-2; V: TRBV20-1; D: .; size: many